Here is one TCR beta chain with its context. The antigen is not known. This record belongs to a study of T cell responses to AZD1222 COVID-19 vaccine. Repertoires were generated with immunoSEQ multiplex PCR, while TCRdb's copy carries only in-frame clones and drops some. The table lists about 180,000 clones, approximately 94% of them singletons, with roughly 1.7% in the top ten. General observations from the study: Two AZD1222 administrations were followed by greater Spike-specific TCR breadth and depth. Most donors were white British and more were female, and clonal diversity was possibly underestimated. Repertoire sampling was restricted to post-peak T cell response timepoints. The reported proportion of spike-specific TCRs targeting unmutated variant regions was nearly half.

The CDR3 is 14 amino acids. Germline V gives CDR1 MNHNS, CDR2 SASEGT. Trimming took 0 bases from V and 6 from J, leaving 12 bases between them. Sequenced here: peripheral blood, sampled 28 days after the second AZD1222 dose. The receptor was isolated from an adult who received the AZD1222 COVID-19 vaccine. The genes are TRBV6-1 and TRBJ2-7, with D unclear. The CDR3 sequence is CASSEATLLGEQYF. The CDR3 nucleotides are TGTGCCAGCAGTGAAGCTACCCTTCTGGGCGAGCAGTACTTC.